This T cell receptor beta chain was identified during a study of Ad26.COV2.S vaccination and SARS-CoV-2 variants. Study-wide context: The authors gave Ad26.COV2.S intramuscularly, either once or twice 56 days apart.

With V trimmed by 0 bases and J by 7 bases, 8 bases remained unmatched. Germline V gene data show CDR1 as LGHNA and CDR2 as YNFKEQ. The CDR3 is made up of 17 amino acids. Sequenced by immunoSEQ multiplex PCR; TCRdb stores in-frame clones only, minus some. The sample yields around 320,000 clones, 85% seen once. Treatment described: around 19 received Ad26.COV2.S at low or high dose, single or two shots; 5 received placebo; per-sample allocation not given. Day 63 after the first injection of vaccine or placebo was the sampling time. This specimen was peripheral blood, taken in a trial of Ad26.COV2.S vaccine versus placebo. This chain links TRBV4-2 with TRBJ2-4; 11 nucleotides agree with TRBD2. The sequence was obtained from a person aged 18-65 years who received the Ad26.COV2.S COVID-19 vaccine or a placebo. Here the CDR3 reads CASSQDLPSGGFNIQYF. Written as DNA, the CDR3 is TGTGCCAGCAGCCAAGATCTCCCTAGCGGGGGGTTCAACATTCAGTACTTC.